This TCR beta chain was documented in a study of blood T cell repertoires in COVID-19. Study background: The study drew acute and convalescent COVID-19 samples from the United States, Italy and Spain. From T cells, B-cell-depleted T cells, or PBMCs came the material, which was cDNA or gDNA.

The ends were cut back, 5 bases at V and 1 base at J, with 15 bases in the middle. The CDR3 covers 16 residues. Germline V gene data show CDR1 as MNHEY and CDR2 as SMNVEV (reference sequence). Source study methods: Nucleated cell number was recorded as an estimate derived from reference gene primer amplification. The data were produced by immunoSEQ multiplex PCR, yet TCRdb's version contains in-frame clones alone and is incomplete. V and J calls and clone size are copied from that table; D and trimming were computed from the DNA. The sample records fewer than 60,000 clones, roughly 84% being singletons.

The rearrangement uses TRBV27 and TRBJ2-4; TRBD2 might be the D (5 bases). The specimen was peripheral blood. The source of this sequence is a woman older than 75 with acute or convalescent COVID-19. This CDR3 is CASSPHPDFAKNIQYF. CDR3 coding DNA: TGTGCCAGCAGTCCACACCCGGACTTTGCCAAAAACATTCAGTACTTC.